This record looks at one T cell receptor (beta chain) sequence and its context. Its antigen is still unknown. Researchers reported sorting CD4+ naive, central memory, regulatory and stem cell-like memory cells via CD45RO/CCR7/CD25/CD127/CD95/CD27. The data belong to a study of beta chain features in type 1 diabetes. Study outcomes and limitations: cDNA sequencing could over-represent cells with high TCR expression. Whether HLA type affects TCRB rearrangement stayed undetermined in the present work.

The study reverse transcribed the entire isolated RNA, so it sequenced expressed TCRB transcripts. Assay: immunoSEQ multiplex PCR; the TCRdb copy retains only in-frame clones and omits some. The sample consists of fewer than 150,000 clones, 6.9% of them appearing once. This receptor was identified in a woman aged 25 to 39 in good health. The specimen was central memory CD4+ T cells from blood.

The CDR3 nucleotides are TGTGCCAGCAGCTCTCAAGGGACTAGCGTGACCGGGGAGCTGTTTTTT. It yields the protein CASSSQGTSVTGELFF. The chain recombines TRBV7-6 with TRBJ2-2; 10 positions match TRBD2. CDR3 size: 16 residues. Germline CDR1 SGHVS, CDR2 FNYEAQ. The junction had 7 bases not matched to a gene; V was cut back by 4 bases and J by 5 bases.